Presented here are 31 T cell receptor beta chains from one specimen sequenced in a study of response to subunit inactivated influenza vaccine. Each CDR3 protein is one row after TCRdb ran MiXCR on the RT-PCR reads. The sample yields approximately 490,000 distinct CDR3 sequences, 7.2% seen once. The sequenced sample was PBMCs from blood, obtained roughly 24 months after vaccination. Receptors originate from a man aged 50 to 75 who received an inactivated influenza vaccine.

The chain joins TRBV12-3 or TRBV12-4 to TRBJ2-2; D may be TRBD2 (5 bases). Trimming removed 7 bases from V and 4 bases from J, with 10 bases in between. The CDR3 is 13 amino acids. The CDR3 sequence is CASTSRGTGELFF. The CDR3 coding sequence is TGTGCCAGCACCTCTCGGGGCACCGGGGAGCTGTTTTTT.

The V gene is TRBV7-9, the J gene TRBJ2-2; the D gene is possibly TRBD1 (6 bases). The CDR3 loop spans 16 amino acids. The germline gives CDR1 SEHNR, CDR2 FQNEAQ (reference sequence). Trimming removed 0 bases at V and 0 bases at J, with 8 bases between. The CDR3 spells CASSLAGTPNTGELFF. Written as DNA, the CDR3 is TGTGCCAGCAGCTTAGCCGGGACACCGAACACCGGGGAGCTGTTTTTT.

The chain has TRBV14 and TRBJ1-1; a possible D gene is TRBD1 (5 bases). The V and J ends lost 2 bases and 4 bases respectively, with 14 bases between them. The CDR3 runs 15 residues. CDR1 and CDR2 (germline): SGHDN, FVKESK. The CDR3 loop reads CASSQLYGGGTEAFF. CDR3 nucleotides: TGTGCCAGCAGCCAACTTTATGGGGGAGGCACTGAAGCTTTCTTT.

J is TRBJ2-3 and V is TRBV7-2; D might be TRBD1 (6 bases). The CDR3 spans 14 residues. Trimming took 2 bases from V and 7 from J, leaving 13 bases between them. The germline CDR1 and CDR2 sequences are SGHTA and FQGNSA. The CDR3 DNA reads TGTGCCAGCAGCTTATTGGCAGGGACAAATACGCAGTATTTT. Residues: CASSLLAGTNTQYF.

The V and J genes are TRBV3-1 and TRBJ2-3, with D unclear. Trimming left V 4 bases short and J 3 bases short, with 14 bases between. There are 15 residues in the CDR3. Germline V CDR1 and CDR2: LGHDT, YNNKEL (reference sequence). CDR3 residues: CASSRTQRSTDTQYF. The CDR3 DNA reads TGTGCCAGCAGCCGGACGCAGCGAAGTACAGATACGCAGTATTTT.

On this clonotype itself: One end of the junction is discordant with germline, which a read error may explain. The chain couples TRBV12-3 or TRBV12-4 to TRBJ1-5, with TRBD1 as a possible D gene (5 bases). This CDR3 contains 15 residues. The CDR3 here is CASGLQASSNQPQHF. In DNA, the CDR3 is TGTGCCAGCGGTTTACAGGCCTCTAGCAATCAGCCCCAGCATTTT.

This clonotype occurred a few times. This rearrangement joins TRBV4-1 to TRBJ2-2, with unresolved D. This CDR3 spans 15 amino acids. In germline, CDR1 is MGHRA, CDR2 YSYEKL. The V end was cut by 1 base, the J end by 1 base, with 7 bases between. CDR3 in DNA: TGCGCCAGCAGCCAAGGTCGACAGAACACCGGGGAGCTGTTTTTT. Translation: CASSQGRQNTGELFF.

V is TRBV2 and J is TRBJ2-6; D is uncertain. Germline loops: CDR1 SNHLY, CDR2 FYNNEI. The CDR3 covers 14 residues. Trimming pared 7 bases from V and 2 bases from J, leaving 9 bases between. CDR3 amino acids: CASINTAGANVLTF. The CDR3 coding sequence is TGTGCCAGCATCAACACTGCTGGGGCCAACGTCCTGACTTTC.

The genes are TRBV20-1 and TRBJ1-5; D perhaps matches TRBD1 (6 bases). Trimming stripped 6 bases from V and 4 bases from J, with 13 bases between. Germline CDR1 is DFQATT and CDR2 is SNEGSKA (reference sequence). The CDR3 consists of 13 residues. The CDR3 here is CSATGTINQPQHF. CDR3 sequence (DNA): TGCAGTGCGACCGGGACAATAAATCAGCCCCAGCATTTT.

Ten or more counts support this clonotype. The chain has TRBV3-1 and TRBJ2-7; D may be TRBD1 (5 bases). The CDR3 runs 14 residues. In germline, CDR1 is LGHDT, CDR2 YNNKEL (reference sequence). V lost 0 bases and J 1 base, leaving 7 bases between the germline ends. CDR3 in amino acids: CASSQEGDSYEQYF. CDR3 in DNA: TGTGCCAGCAGCCAAGAAGGGGATTCCTACGAGCAGTACTTC.

This clonotype has only a few counts. V usage is TRBV5-4 and J usage is TRBJ2-2; D is ambiguous. The V and J ends lost 1 base and 7 bases respectively, with 8 bases between them. Germline-derived CDR1 and CDR2 are SGHNT and YYREEE (reference sequence). The CDR3 extends over 13 amino acids. CDR3: CASSLWLHGELFF. CDR3 DNA: TGTGCCAGCAGCTTGTGGTTACACGGGGAGCTGTTTTTT.

The chain joins TRBV2 to TRBJ1-2; D gene ambiguous. Germline V gene data show CDR1 as SNHLY and CDR2 as FYNNEI. The CDR3 totals 13 residues. V lost 7 bases and J 5 bases, leaving 14 bases between the germline ends. The CDR3 sequence: CASTELRAYGYTF. For the CDR3, the DNA is TGTGCCAGCACGGAGCTAAGGGCTTATGGCTACACCTTC.

In its sample, this clonotype was seen a few times. The rearrangement joins TRBV20-1 to TRBJ2-2, with 9 positions matching TRBD2. Germline assignment: CDR1 DFQATT and CDR2 SNEGSKA (reference sequence). There are 17 residues in the CDR3. V shed 3 bases and J 2 bases; nucleotides not matched to a gene: 10. CDR3 sequence reads: CSARGTSRRINTGELFF. The CDR3 DNA reads as TGCAGTGCTAGGGGGACTAGCAGGAGGATCAACACCGGGGAGCTGTTTTTT.

Comment on this clonotype: Germline is not matched at one junction end, which may reflect a read error. The chain employs TRBV4-3 and TRBJ1-4; possibly TRBD1 for D (5 bases). The germline gives CDR1 LGHNA, CDR2 YSLEER. This CDR3 contains 18 residues. CDR3 coding DNA: TGCGCCAGCAGCCAGCTCTATGGGGGACTGCAGGCTAATGAAAAACTGTCTTTT. The encoded protein is CASSQLYGGLQANEKLSF.

This clonotype has just a few counts. V usage is TRBV6-2 or TRBV6-3 and J usage is TRBJ2-7; D possibly corresponds to TRBD1 (6 bases). The CDR3 length is 14 residues. The germline V gene encodes CDR1 MNHEY and CDR2 SVGEGT. V dropped 6 bases and J dropped 0 bases, with 12 bases sitting between them. DNA of the CDR3: TGTGCCAGCAGCCGGGACACGATCTCCTACGAGCAGTACTTC. This encodes CASSRDTISYEQYF.

CDR3 amino acids: CSVADRGFTEAFF. CDR3 DNA: TGCAGCGTTGCGGACAGGGGATTTACTGAAGCTTTCTTT. V usage is TRBV29-1 and J usage is TRBJ1-1; 9 bases match TRBD1. The ends lost 4 bases at V and 5 bases at J; junction bases unmatched: 5. The germline V gene encodes CDR1 SQVTM and CDR2 ANQGSEA. The CDR3 contains 13 residues.

This clonotype occurred a few times. The CDR3, as DNA: TGTGCCAGCAGCCAACCCAGGGGCGGCACTGAAGCTTTCTTT. Its translation: CASSQPRGGTEAFF. This chain joins TRBV3-1 and TRBJ1-1; possible D gene TRBD1, 6 bases. Trimming took 2 bases from V and 4 from J, leaving 11 bases between them. The germline V gene has CDR1 LGHDT and CDR2 YNNKEL (reference sequence). The CDR3 consists of 14 residues.

In its sample, this clonotype was seen a few times. The V call is TRBV16, the J call TRBJ1-4; weak D call: TRBD1 (5 bases). CDR1 KGHSY and CDR2 FQNENV come from the germline V gene. CDR3 length equals 16 residues. V lost 0 bases to trimming and J lost 3 bases, with 11 bases between them. The CDR3 is CASSQSGTRPNEKLFF. As DNA, the CDR3 is TGTGCCAGCAGCCAATCCGGGACGCGTCCTAATGAAAAACTGTTTTTT.

The chain recombines TRBV12-3 or TRBV12-4 with TRBJ1-2; D perhaps matches TRBD1 (6 bases). The CDR3 has 14 amino acids. V lost 1 base and J lost 5, with 11 bases in between. The CDR3 reads CASSLGQERYGYTF. The CDR3, as DNA: TGTGCCAGCAGTTTAGGACAGGAGAGATATGGCTACACCTTC.

CDR3 in DNA: TGTGCCACCTCGAACGGCGTTGACACCGGGGAGCTGTTTTTT. It encodes CATSNGVDTGELFF. The V call is TRBV6-1, the J call TRBJ2-2; D unresolved. CDR3 length equals 14 residues. The germline CDR1 and CDR2 sequences are MNHNS and SASEGT. The V gene lost 10 bases and the J gene lost 3 bases, with 15 bases spanning the gap.

This chain joins TRBV7-2 and TRBJ2-5; D is possibly TRBD2 (6 bases). This CDR3 has 13 residues. In germline, CDR1 is SGHTA, CDR2 FQGNSA. V dropped 5 bases and J dropped 5 bases, with 12 bases sitting between them. CDR3 in DNA: TGTGCCAGCAGCAGGGGACTGCCGGAGACCCAGTACTTC. Translation: CASSRGLPETQYF.

This clonotype has ten or more counts. The rearrangement uses TRBV12-3 or TRBV12-4 and TRBJ1-1; 7 positions match TRBD1. The V and J ends lost 2 bases and 5 bases, in that order; junction bases with no gene match: 8. The CDR3 sequence is 15 residues long. The CDR3 bases are TGTGCCAGCAGTTTACTCAGGGGGAGAGGTACTGAAGCTTTCTTT. It translates to CASSLLRGRGTEAFF.

This chain uses TRBV3-1 with TRBJ2-3, with 9 bases aligning to TRBD2. CDR3 length: 16 residues. Unmatched junction bases numbered 11, after V lost 6 bases and J lost 4 bases. CDR1 LGHDT and CDR2 YNNKEL come from the germline V gene (reference sequence). CDR3 DNA sequence: TGTGCCAGCAGTCAAACCGGGACTAGCTGGTCAGATACGCAGTATTTT. It codes for CASSQTGTSWSDTQYF.

This clonotype was seen only a few times. V gene TRBV20-1 combines with J gene TRBJ2-5; D ambiguous. Germline V CDR1 and CDR2: DFQATT, SNEGSKA (reference sequence). CDR3 size: 12 residues. The ends were cut back, 6 bases at V and 0 bases at J, with 8 bases in the middle. The CDR3 region is CSASGHQETQYF. In DNA form, the CDR3 reads TGCAGTGCCTCCGGACACCAAGAGACCCAGTACTTC.

Many counts were recorded for this clonotype. V and J are TRBV12-3 or TRBV12-4 and TRBJ2-5; tentatively, D is TRBD1 (6 bases). CDR3 length equals 13 residues. V lost 6 bases to trimming and J lost 4 bases, with 12 bases between them. CDR3 loop: CASRPQGGETQYF. DNA of the CDR3: TGTGCCAGCAGACCACAGGGTGGAGAGACCCAGTACTTC.

This clonotype turned up a few times. This sequence joins TRBV20-1 and TRBJ1-1; TRBD1 matches 7 bases. Germline V gene lookup returns CDR1 DFQATT and CDR2 SNEGSKA (reference sequence). This CDR3 spans 15 amino acids. V was pared by 0 bases and J by 1 base, with 5 bases of the junction left unmatched. The CDR3 here is CSAREDRAPNTEAFF. CDR3 nucleotides: TGCAGTGCTAGAGAAGACAGGGCCCCGAACACTGAAGCTTTCTTT.

This chain connects TRBV7-9 to TRBJ2-7, with TRBD1 identical over 7 bases. This CDR3 contains 15 residues. The germline gives CDR1 SEHNR, CDR2 FQNEAQ (reference sequence). The junction had 5 bases not matched to a gene; V was cut back by 3 bases and J by 0 bases. The CDR3 reads CASSFIQGTSYEQYF. DNA of the CDR3: TGTGCCAGCAGCTTTATACAGGGGACCTCCTACGAGCAGTACTTC.

The rearrangement links TRBV4-3 to TRBJ2-3, with 7 bases that match TRBD2. The germline V gene has CDR1 LGHNA and CDR2 YSLEER. The CDR3 totals 14 residues. The V gene end was trimmed by 4 bases and the J gene end by 2 bases; junction bases not matched to a gene: 3. The CDR3 DNA reads as TGCGCCAGCAGCCGGGACTACCTCACAGATACGCAGTATTTT. As protein: CASSRDYLTDTQYF.

The chain uses TRBV7-3 and TRBJ1-3; D is undetermined. The V gene lost 1 base and the J gene lost 4 bases, with 11 bases spanning the gap. CDR3 length: 15 amino acids. The germline gives CDR1 SGHTA, CDR2 FQGTGA. The CDR3, as DNA: TGTGCCAGCAGCTTAATTCCGGGAGCAGGAAACACCATATATTTT. Its protein is CASSLIPGAGNTIYF.

This chain links TRBV18 with TRBJ2-1; D could derive from TRBD1 or TRBD2 (5 bases each). Germline values: CDR1 KGHSH, CDR2 LQKENI. The CDR3 contains 15 residues. Trimming stripped 0 bases from V and 3 bases from J, with 9 bases between. The CDR3 coding sequence is TGTGCCAGCTCACCACCCGTGAGGGGCTACAATGAGCAGTTCTTC. The encoded protein is CASSPPVRGYNEQFF.

The chain joins TRBV20-1 to TRBJ2-5; D might be TRBD2 (8 bases). V was pared by 2 bases and J by 5 bases, with 21 bases between. Germline-derived CDR1 and CDR2 are DFQATT and SNEGSKA (reference sequence). This CDR3 region has 16 residues. DNA for the CDR3: TGCAGTGCTAGAATACCCCCGGGAGGGGGCGTCGAGACCCAGTACTTC. This gives the protein CSARIPPGGGVETQYF.